This T cell receptor (beta chain) was sequenced in a study of cytomegalovirus exposure and HLA in healthy donors. This clone has a handful of counts. The antigen remains unidentified. The study's findings and limits: With later analysis, a missense DCLRE1C variant became linked to TCR beta V- and J-gene trimming.

The PCR employed 60 Vbeta primers together with 13 Jbeta primers. The protocol was immunoSEQ multiplex PCR, while the TCRdb copy is restricted to in-frame clones and leaves out a portion. This table holds around 97,000 clones, roughly a tenth found once. The CDR3 runs 14 residues. Germline CDR1 reads SNHLY; CDR2 reads FYNNEI. Trimming cost V 6 bases and J 3 bases; bases outside gene matches: 7. The clonotype originates from a man over 45 in good health and CMV-seropositive. The rearrangement uses TRBV2 and TRBJ2-7; 8 bases agree with TRBD1. The sequencing sample was made of PBMCs. This CDR3 reads CASSATGVNYEQYF. DNA of the CDR3: TGTGCCAGCAGCGCGACAGGGGTAAACTACGAGCAGTACTTC. The full variable domain, rest sourced from reference TRBV2 and TRBJ2-7, is EPEVTQTPSHQVTQMGQEVILRCVPISNHLYFYWYRQILGQKVEFLVSFYNNEISEKSEIFDDQFSVERPDGSNFTLKIRSTKLEDSAMYFCASSATGVNYEQYFGPGTRLTVT.